The rows below give T cell receptor beta chains drawn from one sample of a study of blood T cells in healthy people across ages. A single record per CDR3 protein comes from TCRdb applying MiXCR to the 5' RACE reads. The repertoire holds over 1.5 million distinct CDR3 sequences, with around 48% as singletons. Sequenced input: blood. These receptors all come from a middle-aged woman in good health. The CDR3 runs from the conserved cysteine through the conserved F or W. D genes are given only for firm matches.

-,TRBV7-8,TRBJ2-1,CASSLAVTDEQFF
-,TRBV7-9,TRBJ1-1,CASSLTGGRSEAFF
-,TRBV19,TRBJ2-5,CASSIGQPQETQYF
-,TRBV7-2,TRBJ2-7,CASSPTLNEQYF
TRBD2,TRBV6-2/TRBV6-3,TRBJ2-7,CASSYSGDYYEQYF
-,TRBV20-1,TRBJ2-2,CSARGGGPGELFF
TRBD1,TRBV18,TRBJ2-5,CASSPDRGVETQYF
TRBD2,TRBV4-3,TRBJ2-3,CASSQDVAGGDTDTQYF
TRBD2,TRBV6-5,-,CASSYLTSGGGYEQYF
-,TRBV13,TRBJ2-6,CASSLGKGANVLTF
TRBD1,TRBV4-1,TRBJ2-1,CASSRVQGAPGNEQFF
-,TRBV27,TRBJ2-1,CASTKLQGAYNEQFF
-,TRBV6-2/TRBV6-3,TRBJ2-7,CASRGDRSPYEQYF
-,TRBV3-1,-,CASSQMGISETQYF
TRBD1,TRBV7-9,-,CATQSGTGANEQYF
-,TRBV13,TRBJ1-1,CASSFYRVGNTEAFF
TRBD1,TRBV5-1,TRBJ1-1,CASSLGDRGRNTEAFF
-,TRBV7-2,TRBJ2-3,CASSLEGLLSDTQYF
-,TRBV18,TRBJ2-4,CASSPPGTDIQYF
TRBD1,TRBV20-1,TRBJ1-6,CSARSSGQGISNSPLHF
-,TRBV12-3/TRBV12-4,TRBJ1-5,CASSLVLSTLESNQPQHF
-,TRBV12-3/TRBV12-4,TRBJ2-5,CASSDDRKYQETQYF
TRBD1,TRBV5-1,TRBJ2-2,CASSFGQGRSGELFF
TRBD1,TRBV29-1,TRBJ2-2,CSVEKGGTGGPGELFF
-,TRBV29-1,TRBJ1-1,CSGSPGNTEAFF
TRBD1,TRBV28,TRBJ1-2,CASSLLQGAVDGYTF
TRBD1,TRBV12-3/TRBV12-4,TRBJ1-2,CASSWTGSPYGYTF
TRBD2,TRBV20-1,TRBJ2-5,CSARASSGGLQETQYF
TRBD1,TRBV7-2,TRBJ2-6,CASSYNLQGSGANVLTF
TRBD1,TRBV9,TRBJ1-4,CASSVEAGGAANEKLFF
TRBD2,TRBV9,TRBJ2-7,CASSPRTSYEQHF
-,TRBV29-1,TRBJ1-4,CSVAESGTNEKLFF
TRBD1,TRBV5-1,TRBJ2-1,CASSGTGESYNEQFF
-,TRBV20-1,-,CSANLWGGETQYF
-,TRBV12-3/TRBV12-4,TRBJ2-5,CASSSRQRETQYF
-,TRBV5-1,TRBJ2-1,CASSLAGAGGRNEQFF
TRBD1,TRBV29-1,TRBJ2-7,CSVFHGTGSYEQYF
TRBD1,TRBV4-2,TRBJ1-5,CASSAPGQGNQPQHF
-,TRBV7-2,TRBJ2-3,CASSLDYLRSDTQYF
TRBD2,TRBV20-1,TRBJ2-3,CSARRGLAGVWNTDTQYF
TRBD1,TRBV20-1,TRBJ2-5,CSAQQGLETQYF
TRBD2,TRBV6-5,-,CASGTSGVETQFF
TRBD2,TRBV5-1,TRBJ2-5,CASGLQGLEKETQYF
TRBD2,TRBV20-1,TRBJ2-1,CSANRGGLSYNEQFF
-,TRBV10-3,TRBJ2-3,CAIREDSTDTQYF
-,TRBV12-3/TRBV12-4,TRBJ2-4,CASSLDQLAKNIQYF
TRBD1,TRBV28,-,CTSSSQTGGARTQYF
-,TRBV27,TRBJ2-5,CASSSRDKGGQETQYF
-,TRBV7-3,TRBJ2-1,CASRSGIYNEQFF
TRBD2,TRBV12-3/TRBV12-4,TRBJ2-3,CASSIAGNADTQYF
-,TRBV20-1,TRBJ1-6,CSASQTRSSYNSPLHF
TRBD1,TRBV28,TRBJ2-7,CASTDGTGSAEQYF
TRBD1,TRBV7-2,TRBJ2-1,CASSLAGTGVNEQFF
-,TRBV6-1,TRBJ2-5,CASLVGGLMGETQYF
TRBD2,TRBV7-2,TRBJ2-1,CASSSGPGRAENNEQFF
-,TRBV12-3/TRBV12-4,TRBJ2-7,CASSLWQGREEQYF